The 17 T cell receptor beta chains reported below all come from one sample, sequenced in a study of OX40 agonist ivuxolimab in advanced cancers. Some clones are missing from TCRdb's copy, which holds only in-frame ones; the method was immunoSEQ multiplex PCR. Of 65,000 to 85,000 clones listed, about nine tenths are singletons. Sequences were derived from CD4+ or CD8+ T cells sorted from blood, sampled in a trial of the OX40 agonist ivuxolimab. The receptor set was obtained from an adult with an advanced solid tumor such as melanoma, head and neck, liver or kidney cancer.

The genes are TRBV18 and TRBJ2-7, with D possibly matching TRBD2 (6 bases). The V end lost 0 bases, the J end lost 6 bases, and 15 bases lay between the germline ends. The germline V gene encodes CDR1 KGHSH and CDR2 LQKENI. This CDR3 has 15 residues. In nucleotides, the CDR3 is TGTGCCAGCTCACCACCGGGGGGATCGGGTCGCGAGCAGTACTTC. Amino acids: CASSPPGGSGREQYF.

This clone showed up just a few times. The V gene is TRBV10-3, the J gene TRBJ1-5; D not resolved. The V gene lost 5 bases and the J gene lost 0 bases, with 8 bases spanning the gap. Germline-derived CDR1 and CDR2 are ENHRY and SYGVKD. The CDR3 loop spans 14 amino acids. Written as DNA, the CDR3 is TGTGCCATCAGTTTTGACGGTAGCAATCAGCCCCAGCATTTT. Encoded protein: CAISFDGSNQPQHF.

V is TRBV30 and J is TRBJ1-4; D possibly corresponds to TRBD1 (5 bases). Germline CDR1 GTSNPN, CDR2 SVGIG (reference sequence). V was cut by 0 bases and J by 7 bases, with 15 bases left in between. This CDR3 spans 15 amino acids. The CDR3 protein is CAWSVWGVEAEKLFF. CDR3 nucleotide sequence: TGTGCCTGGAGTGTATGGGGGGTGGAAGCTGAAAAACTGTTTTTT.

CDR3 protein: CASSLGRIRINEQFF. The CDR3 coding sequence is TGTGCCAGCAGCTTAGGTCGGATCCGTATCAATGAGCAGTTCTTC. This chain links TRBV7-3 with TRBJ2-1; D uncertain. From germline, CDR1 is SGHTA and CDR2 FQGTGA. The CDR3 length is 15 residues. The ends were cut back, 2 bases at V and 6 bases at J, with 14 bases in the middle.

V gene TRBV6-1 combines with J gene TRBJ2-7; TRBD1 aligns across 7 bases. CDR1 MNHNS and CDR2 SASEGT come from the germline V gene. The CDR3 contains 14 residues. V dropped 4 bases and J dropped 4; count of bases not matched to a gene: 7. The CDR3 loop reads CASSVRQGLYEQYF. The CDR3 coding sequence is TGTGCCAGCAGTGTCAGACAGGGATTGTACGAGCAGTACTTC.

This chain connects TRBV18 to TRBJ2-2, with TRBD2 matching over 8 bases. The CDR3 extends over 17 amino acids. Germline CDR1 and CDR2: KGHSH and LQKENI. Germline trimming cut 4 bases from V and 2 bases from J; bases unmatched to any gene: 9. This chain's CDR3 is CASSQNGRAGNTGELFF. The CDR3 DNA is TGTGCCAGCTCACAGAACGGGAGGGCCGGAAACACCGGGGAGCTGTTTTTT. Combining the CDR3 with reference TRBV18 and TRBJ2-2 gives the whole variable domain NAGVMQNPRHLVRRRGQEARLRCSPMKGHSHVYWYRQLPEEGLKFMVYLQKENIIDESGMPKERFSAEFPKEGPSILRIQQVVRGDSAAYFCASSQNGRAGNTGELFFGEGSRLTVL.

V and J are TRBV11-2 and TRBJ2-7; D remains ambiguous. V dropped 2 bases and J dropped 5 bases, with 7 bases sitting between them. CDR1 is SGHAT, CDR2 FQNNGV, per germline. This CDR3 is built from 12 residues. The CDR3 DNA reads TGTGCCAGCAGCTTAACTACCGACGAGCAGTACTTC. Translating gives CASSLTTDEQYF.

As regards this clone: The same CDR3 arises from other DNA sequences in this sample as well. The rearrangement uses TRBV6-5 and TRBJ2-1; 14 bases agree with TRBD2. CDR1 and CDR2 (germline): MNHEY, SVGAGI. After removal of 8 bases from V and 7 bases from J, the junction contained 4 bases not matched to a gene. This CDR3 contains 14 residues. The CDR3 coding sequence is TGTGCCAGCCGAAGGACTAGCGGGGGGAATGAGCAGTTCTTC. The encoded protein is CASRRTSGGNEQFF.

The chain couples TRBV21-1 to TRBJ2-3; whether TRBD2, the table's D call, matches the DNA was not checked. TRBV21-1 constitutes a pseudogene. CDR3 length: 18 residues. The CDR3 region has the DNA TGTGCCAGCAGCAAAGAGGTGGGTGCGACTGCCCGCCCGGATACGCAGTATTTT. It is translated as CASSKEVGATARPDTQYF.

CDR3 loop: CASRDDWDGNTIYF. The CDR3 DNA sequence: TGTGCCAGCAGGGATGACTGGGATGGAAACACCATATATTTT. J is TRBJ1-3 and V is TRBV6-1; D ambiguous. This CDR3 comprises 14 residues. Between the trimmed V and J ends, which lost 6 bases and 3 bases, there was a span of 12 bases. CDR1 is MNHNS, CDR2 SASEGT, per germline.

This chain links TRBV19 with TRBJ2-5; maybe TRBD1 (5 bases). There are 15 residues in the CDR3. The ends were cut back, 1 base at V and 0 bases at J, with 9 bases in the middle. The germline gives CDR1 LNHDA, CDR2 SQIVND (reference sequence). The CDR3 loop is CASSIGREYQETQYF. CDR3 nucleotide sequence: TGTGCCAGTAGTATAGGCAGGGAATACCAAGAGACCCAGTACTTC.

The chain is built from TRBV5-4 and TRBJ1-4; D is undetermined. V lost 3 bases and J lost 5, with 17 bases in between. From germline, CDR1 is SGHNT and CDR2 YYREEE (reference sequence). The length of the CDR3 is 16 residues. The CDR3 nucleotides read TGTGCCAGCAGCTCCGCCGGGAGGCGACCGAATGAAAAACTGTTTTTT. As protein: CASSSAGRRPNEKLFF.

J is TRBJ1-2 and V is TRBV11-2, with 7 bases identical to TRBD1. CDR3 length: 14 amino acids. J lost 8 bases, V lost 0 bases, and 6 bases had no gene match. CDR1 and CDR2 from the germline V gene are SGHAT and FQNNGV. Here the CDR3 DNA reads TGTGCCAGCAGCTTAGAGACAGGGCTGCGAGGCTACACCTTC. The encoded protein is CASSLETGLRGYTF. The full variable domain, completed using reference TRBV11-2 and TRBJ1-2, is EAGVAQSPRYKIIEKRQSVAFWCNPISGHATLYWYQQILGQGPKLLIQFQNNGVVDDSQLPKDRFSAERLKGVDSTLKIQPAKLEDSAVYLCASSLETGLRGYTFGSGTRLTVV.

This chain joins TRBV5-1 and TRBJ2-2; 9 bases align to TRBD2. The CDR3 is 15 amino acids. The germline gives CDR1 SGHRS, CDR2 YFSETQ. With 4 bases clipped from V and 6 bases from J, the junction kept 7 bases outside the gene matches. CDR3 loop: CASSIPGTSSGELFF. Written as DNA, the CDR3 is TGCGCCAGCAGCATTCCCGGGACTAGCTCCGGGGAGCTGTTTTTT.

V gene TRBV5-8 combines with J gene TRBJ2-2, with D maybe TRBD1 (5 bases). The length of the CDR3 is 13 residues. Germline V CDR1 and CDR2: SGHTS, YDEGEE. CDR3 in amino acids: CDRQVPNTGELFF. CDR3 nucleotide sequence: TGTGACAGGCAAGTACCCAACACCGGGGAGCTGTTTTTT.

The chain employs TRBV10-3 and TRBJ2-7, with D tentatively TRBD2 (6 bases). V gave up 10 bases and J gave up 0 bases, with 19 bases separating them. The length of the CDR3 is 15 residues. Germline-derived CDR1 and CDR2 are ENHRY and SYGVKD. The CDR3 DNA reads as TGTGCCACTGGAGGGGACGTCTCAAGCTCCTACGAGCAGTACTTC. Translated, it gives CATGGDVSSSYEQYF.

The gene calls are TRBV4-1 and TRBJ2-2; D perhaps matches TRBD2 (5 bases). Deletions cut 0 bases from V and 0 bases from J, with 17 bases between. Germline-derived CDR1 and CDR2 are MGHRA and YSYEKL. This CDR3 has 19 residues. The DNA for the CDR3 is TGCGCCAGCAGCCAAGATTTTGCTGAGGGCTTCGCGAACACCGGGGAGCTGTTTTTT. Encoded protein: CASSQDFAEGFANTGELFF.